These 5 T cell receptor beta chains came from one sample sequenced in a study of T cells in Graves' hyperthyroidism and ophthalmopathy. The CDR3 regions of TCR beta were amplified from RNA transcripts. First-round RT-PCR targeting the TCR CDR3 was performed with the HTBI primer set. Via MiXCR, TCRdb re-called the multiplex PCR reads, giving one row per CDR3 protein. The repertoire holds about 270,000 distinct CDR3 sequences, approximately 23% seen once, with around 62% in the top ten. The sequencing sample was made of blood. The receptors stem from a man aged 30 to 39 with Graves' ophthalmopathy.

The genes are TRBV4-1 and TRBJ2-1; 7 nucleotides align to TRBD1. V lost 2 bases and J lost 4; bases outside the gene matches: 8. CDR1 is MGHRA, CDR2 YSYEKL, per germline. The CDR3 spans 16 residues. DNA for the CDR3: TGCGCCAGCAGCCAATTCCGGGACAGAAGTTACAATGAGCAGTTCTTC. It yields the protein CASSQFRDRSYNEQFF.

The sample holds many counts of this clonotype. The chain employs TRBV3-1 and TRBJ2-7; tentative D call: TRBD2 (7 bases). V was cut by 4 bases and J by 1 base, with 11 bases left in between. In germline, CDR1 is LGHDT, CDR2 YNNKEL (reference sequence). The length of the CDR3 is 14 residues. CDR3 sequence: CASSRKGGSYEQYF. The CDR3 DNA reads as TGTGCCAGCAGCCGGAAGGGGGGGTCCTACGAGCAGTACTTC.

This clonotype was observed at least ten times. V gene TRBV11-2 combines with J gene TRBJ1-5, with 9 positions matching TRBD1. CDR1 SGHAT and CDR2 FQNNGV come from the germline V gene. V lost 6 bases, J lost 7 bases, and 10 bases stayed unmatched. The CDR3 loop spans 15 amino acids. The CDR3 DNA follows: TGTGCCAGCAGTCCCGGGACAGGGACGCAACAGCCCCAGCATTTT. It yields the protein CASSPGTGTQQPQHF.

The chain recombines TRBV6-1 with TRBJ2-2; D possibly corresponds to TRBD2 (6 bases). V was shortened by 6 bases and J by 1 base, with 15 bases between the two germline ends. Germline CDR1 MNHNS, CDR2 SASEGT. This CDR3 is built from 16 residues. The CDR3 nucleotides are TGTGCCAGCAGGCTTCTGGGCGGGGTGAACACCGGGGAGCTGTTTTTT. This codes for CASRLLGGVNTGELFF.

The chain links TRBV19 to TRBJ2-5; D is undetermined. V lost 7 bases and J lost 2, with 14 bases in between. Looked up from germline, CDR1 is LNHDA and CDR2 is SQIVND (reference sequence). The CDR3 sequence is 14 residues long. The DNA for the CDR3 is TGTGCCAGTATGAAAAGCGCCTTTCAAGAGACCCAGTACTTC. The encoded protein is CASMKSAFQETQYF.